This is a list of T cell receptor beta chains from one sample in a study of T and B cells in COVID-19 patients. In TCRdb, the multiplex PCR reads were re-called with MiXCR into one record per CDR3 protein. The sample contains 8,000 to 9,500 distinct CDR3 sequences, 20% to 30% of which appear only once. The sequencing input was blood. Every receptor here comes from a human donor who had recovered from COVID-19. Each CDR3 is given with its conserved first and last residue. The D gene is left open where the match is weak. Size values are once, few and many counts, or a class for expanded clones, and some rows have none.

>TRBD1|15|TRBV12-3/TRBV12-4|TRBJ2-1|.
TGTGCCAGCAGTCCTCGACAGGGCCCTTACAATGAGCAGTTCTTC
CASSPRQGPYNEQFF
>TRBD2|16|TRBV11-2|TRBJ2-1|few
TGTGCCAGCAGCTTAGGGCGGACTAGCGGGAACCATGAGCAGTTCTTC
CASSLGRTSGNHEQFF
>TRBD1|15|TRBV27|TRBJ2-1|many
TGTGCCAGCAGGATTGGGACAGCCTCCTACAATGAGCAGTTCTTC
CASRIGTASYNEQFF
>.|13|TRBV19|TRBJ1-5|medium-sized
TGTGCCAGCGGGACAAGAGGCGATCAGCCCCAGCATTTT
CASGTRGDQPQHF
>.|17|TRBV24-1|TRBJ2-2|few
TGTGCCACCAGTGATTTTAAAGGGGATTGGGGAACCGGGGAGCTGTTTTTT
CATSDFKGDWGTGELFF
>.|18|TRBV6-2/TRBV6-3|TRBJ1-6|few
TGTGCCAGCAGTTCCGAGATACAGGGACGTGCCGGTAATTCACCCCTCCACTTT
CASSSEIQGRAGNSPLHF
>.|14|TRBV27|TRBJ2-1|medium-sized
TGTGCCAGCAGTTTAGGAGGGTTCTACAATGAGCAGTTCTTC
CASSLGGFYNEQFF
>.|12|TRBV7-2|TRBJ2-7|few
TGTGCCAGCAGCTTGACCACCTACGAGCAGTACTTC
CASSLTTYEQYF
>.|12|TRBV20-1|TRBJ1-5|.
TGCAGTGCTAGAGTATCGAATCAGCCCCAGCATTTT
CSARVSNQPQHF
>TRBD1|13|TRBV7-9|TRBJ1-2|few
TGTGCCAGCAGCTGGGGACAGGGAGACGGCTACACCTTC
CASSWGQGDGYTF
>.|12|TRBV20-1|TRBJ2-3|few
TGCAGTGCTAGAGGGGTGGGGAAAACGCAGTATTTT
CSARGVGKTQYF
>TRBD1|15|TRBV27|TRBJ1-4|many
TGTGCCAGCAGTCCCGGGACAGGGGCCAATGAAAAACTGTTTTTT
CASSPGTGANEKLFF
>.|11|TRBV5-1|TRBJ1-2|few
TGCGCCAGCAGCTTGGGAGGGGTCGACACCTTC
CASSLGGVDTF
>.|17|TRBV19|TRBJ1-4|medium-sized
TGTGCCAGTAGTATTTGGACCTACAGTGAGGGGTTTGAAAAACTGTTTTTT
CASSIWTYSEGFEKLFF
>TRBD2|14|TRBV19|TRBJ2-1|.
TGTGCCAGTAAGCCTAGCGGGAGGCGGCATGAGCAGTTCTTC
CASKPSGRRHEQFF